These 29 T cell receptor beta chains originate from one sample sequenced in a study of Graves' ophthalmopathy and Graves' hyperthyroidism. Amplification targeted the TCR beta CDR3 regions, with RNA transcripts as the source material. HTBI primers primed a first-round RT-PCR, and a second-round multiplex PCR followed. Each CDR3 protein is one row after TCRdb ran MiXCR on the multiplex PCR reads. The table includes around 1,000,000 distinct CDR3 sequences, about 36% detected once. Sequencing was done on a sample of peripheral blood or thyroid tissue (not recorded which). These receptors all stem from an adult man with Graves' hyperthyroidism.

This clonotype occurred a few times. The chain couples TRBV24-1 to TRBJ2-5; possibly TRBD1 or TRBD2 for D (5 bases each). The ends were cut back, 5 bases at V and 1 base at J, with 10 bases in the middle. The CDR3 has 14 amino acids. Germline CDR1 is KGHDR and CDR2 is SFDVKD. The chain's CDR3 is CATSAGGSQETQYF. DNA for the CDR3: TGTGCCACCAGTGCTGGGGGAAGCCAAGAGACCCAGTACTTC.

This chain uses TRBV6-5 with TRBJ1-1, with D possibly matching TRBD1 (5 bases). Trimming removed 7 bases from V and 4 bases from J, with 16 bases in between. The CDR3 sequence is 14 residues long. The germline CDR1 and CDR2 sequences are MNHEY and SVGAGI. The CDR3 DNA follows: TGTGCCAGCACCCTGTACGGGGGGAGCACTGAAGCTTTCTTT. It translates to CASTLYGGSTEAFF.

The table lists this clonotype with many counts. The genes are TRBV2 and TRBJ1-6, with a possible D match to TRBD1 (5 bases). CDR1 is SNHLY, CDR2 FYNNEI, per germline. V dropped 8 bases and J dropped 0 bases, with 8 bases sitting between them. The CDR3 runs to 14 residues. CDR3 DNA sequence: TGTGCCAGCCAGGGAAGCTCCTATAATTCACCCCTCCACTTT. Its translation is CASQGSSYNSPLHF.

The rearrangement uses TRBV7-2 and TRBJ2-7; a possible D gene is TRBD2 (6 bases). The V gene lost 4 bases and the J gene lost 7 bases, with 23 bases spanning the gap. The CDR3 runs to 16 residues. Germline lookup yields CDR1 SGHTA and CDR2 FQGNSA. CDR3 DNA: TGTGCCAGCAGCTGGTTGATGGCGGGGTCCTACAATGAGCAGTACTTC. Translating it yields CASSWLMAGSYNEQYF.

The rearrangement uses TRBV10-3 and TRBJ1-5; D possibly corresponds to TRBD1 (5 bases). The CDR3 is 15 residues long. The V and J ends lost 7 bases and 1 base respectively, with 14 bases between them. The germline V gene encodes CDR1 ENHRY and CDR2 SYGVKD. In nucleotides, the CDR3 is TGTGCCATCACCTCCGGGACGGTGAGCAATCAGCCCCAGCATTTT. Protein product: CAITSGTVSNQPQHF.

This chain joins TRBV28 and TRBJ1-2, with D tentatively TRBD1 (6 bases). V was pared by 1 base and J by 2 bases, with 14 bases between. The CDR3 runs 16 residues. The germline V gene has CDR1 MDHEN and CDR2 SYDVKM. The CDR3 loop reads CASSLSDGQPNYGYTF. The CDR3 region has the DNA TGTGCCAGCAGTTTATCCGACGGACAGCCGAACTATGGCTACACCTTC.

This clonotype was observed many times. The gene calls are TRBV2 and TRBJ1-5; maybe TRBD1 (5 bases). Trimming left V 6 bases short and J 5 bases short, with 11 bases between. CDR1 is SNHLY and CDR2 is FYNNEI in the germline V gene. This CDR3 is built from 13 residues. The CDR3 loop reads CASSARVYQPQHF. CDR3 DNA sequence: TGTGCCAGCAGCGCCAGGGTATATCAGCCCCAGCATTTT. Looking up the rest from reference TRBV2 and TRBJ1-5 gives the full variable domain: EPEVTQTPSHQVTQMGQEVILRCVPISNHLYFYWYRQILGQKVEFLVSFYNNEISEKSEIFDDQFSVERPDGSNFTLKIRSTKLEDSAMYFCASSARVYQPQHFGDGTRLSIL.

This clonotype was detected ten times or more. The J gene is TRBJ1-3, the V gene TRBV14; D gene ambiguous. The germline CDR1 and CDR2 sequences are SGHDN and FVKESK. Trimming took off 1 base at V and 3 bases at J, with 7 bases between the two ends. The CDR3 length is 14 residues. The CDR3 sequence is CASSQGGFGNTIYF. The CDR3 nucleotides are TGTGCCAGCAGCCAAGGAGGTTTTGGAAACACCATATATTTT.

The chain employs TRBV24-1 and TRBJ2-5; possible D gene TRBD1, 6 bases. The CDR3 covers 15 residues. The germline gives CDR1 KGHDR, CDR2 SFDVKD. Deletions cut 2 bases from V and 1 base from J, with 10 bases between. The CDR3 DNA is TGTGCCACCAGTGATTCACCAGGGGCCCAAGAGACCCAGTACTTC. This translates into CATSDSPGAQETQYF.

Written as DNA, the CDR3 is TGTGCCATCAGTGAGCGGCTAACTAGCGGGAGGACGTACGAGCAGTACTTC. This encodes CAISERLTSGRTYEQYF. The rearrangement uses TRBV10-3 and TRBJ2-7, with 12 bases fitting TRBD2. There are 17 residues in the CDR3. The V gene end was trimmed by 2 bases and the J gene end by 4 bases; junction bases not matched to a gene: 9. Germline CDR1 ENHRY, CDR2 SYGVKD.

This clonotype was observed many times. The chain has TRBV20-1 and TRBJ1-2; 7 bases line up with TRBD1. Unmatched junction bases numbered 11, after V lost 3 bases and J lost 7 bases. The CDR3 spans 14 residues. Germline V gives CDR1 DFQATT, CDR2 SNEGSKA (reference sequence). CDR3 sequence reads: CSARDGRGQLGYTF. The CDR3 DNA reads as TGCAGTGCTAGGGACGGGAGGGGGCAGCTTGGCTACACCTTC.

This sequence joins TRBV19 and TRBJ2-3; D is uncertain. The CDR3 consists of 12 residues. The germline gives CDR1 LNHDA, CDR2 SQIVND (reference sequence). The V and J ends lost 8 bases and 9 bases respectively, with 15 bases between them. CDR3 nucleotides: TGTGCCAGTGGTGTGGCCTCAAGGACGCAGTATTTT. It encodes CASGVASRTQYF.

The gene calls are TRBV27 and TRBJ1-2, with 8 bases aligning to TRBD1. V dropped 5 bases and J dropped 5; count of bases not matched to a gene: 7. This CDR3 spans 14 amino acids. Germline assignment: CDR1 MNHEY and CDR2 SMNVEV (reference sequence). CDR3 nucleotides: TGTGCCAGCAGTATAGGACAGGGAGGGTATGGCTACACCTTC. It specifies CASSIGQGGYGYTF.

The rearrangement joins TRBV10-2 to TRBJ2-7; 9 bases are shared with TRBD1. This CDR3 has 12 residues. V lost 7 bases and J lost 3; bases outside the gene matches: 1. Germline V gene data show CDR1 as WSHSY and CDR2 as SAAADI. CDR3: CASMGQGYEQYF. CDR3 coding DNA: TGCGCCAGCATGGGACAGGGCTACGAGCAGTACTTC.

The rearrangement uses TRBV2 and TRBJ1-2, with 8 nucleotides matching TRBD1. This CDR3 is 14 amino acids long. V shed 8 bases and J 3 bases; nucleotides not matched to a gene: 8. From germline, CDR1 is SNHLY and CDR2 FYNNEI. The CDR3 reads CASQTGTGHYGYTF. The CDR3, as DNA: TGTGCCAGCCAAACCGGGACAGGACACTATGGCTACACCTTC.

The chain uses TRBV20-1 and TRBJ1-1; 7 bases map to TRBD1. Germline-derived CDR1 and CDR2 are DFQATT and SNEGSKA (reference sequence). Trimming cost V 3 bases and J 4 bases; bases outside gene matches: 8. The CDR3 has 14 residues. For the CDR3, the DNA is TGCAGTGCTAGGGGGACAGAGACGCTCACTGAAGCTTTCTTT. Protein product: CSARGTETLTEAFF.

In this sample, this clonotype turned up many times. V usage is TRBV29-1 and J usage is TRBJ1-4; D not certain. Germline V gene lookup returns CDR1 SQVTM and CDR2 ANQGSEA. Trimming cost V 3 bases and J 3 bases, with 11 bases left between them. This CDR3 comprises 14 residues. Written as DNA, the CDR3 is TGCAGCGTTGAGGTCGATGGATCTAATGAAAAACTGTTTTTT. This translates into CSVEVDGSNEKLFF.

The chain employs TRBV19 and TRBJ1-2; D may be TRBD1 (6 bases). Looked up from germline, CDR1 is LNHDA and CDR2 is SQIVND (reference sequence). The length of the CDR3 is 14 residues. Trimming pared 6 bases from V and 4 bases from J, leaving 15 bases between. CDR3 protein: CASSQMTGGYGYTF. The CDR3 DNA is TGTGCCAGTAGCCAAATGACAGGAGGCTATGGCTACACCTTC.

V usage is TRBV3-1 and J usage is TRBJ1-2; 9 bases are a match to TRBD1. Trimming took 5 bases from V and 8 from J; bases not matched to a gene: 12. Per the germline V gene, CDR1 is LGHDT and CDR2 is YNNKEL (reference sequence). This CDR3 is built from 15 residues. This chain's CDR3 is CASSARGQGYEGYTF. The CDR3 bases are TGTGCCAGCAGCGCAAGAGGACAGGGGTACGAGGGCTACACCTTC.

V usage is TRBV7-2 and J usage is TRBJ2-6, with TRBD1 identical over 7 bases. CDR1 is SGHTA and CDR2 is FQGNSA in the germline V gene. The CDR3 loop spans 15 amino acids. The V gene end was trimmed by 5 bases and the J gene end by 8 bases; junction bases not matched to a gene: 9. CDR3 in amino acids: CASSPGPRGSNVLTF. In nucleotides, the CDR3 is TGTGCCAGCAGCCCTGGGCCCAGGGGGTCCAACGTCCTGACTTTC.

This chain connects TRBV5-1 to TRBJ1-2; D not certain. Germline V gene sequence: CDR1 SGHRS, CDR2 YFSETQ. The CDR3 is made up of 15 amino acids. Deletions cut 1 base from V and 4 bases from J, with 14 bases between. In DNA, the CDR3 is TGCGCCAGCAGCTTGTCGGGGTCCAATCTCTATGGCTACACCTTC. Its protein is CASSLSGSNLYGYTF.

This clonotype was observed at least ten times. The chain employs TRBV7-2 and TRBJ2-7; 7 bases fit TRBD1. CDR1 is SGHTA, CDR2 FQGNSA, per germline. The V gene end was trimmed by 5 bases and the J gene end by 3 bases; junction bases not matched to a gene: 4. The CDR3 is made up of 13 amino acids. The CDR3 reads CASSGDRHYEQYF. The CDR3 DNA follows: TGTGCCAGCAGCGGGGACAGACACTACGAGCAGTACTTC.

In this sample, this clonotype turned up a few times. V and J are TRBV11-2 and TRBJ1-1; D gene unclear. V was cut by 5 bases and J by 1 base, with 8 bases left in between. Germline assignment: CDR1 SGHAT and CDR2 FQNNGV. The CDR3 length is 13 residues. As DNA, the CDR3 is TGTGCCAGCAGCCCGCCAGCGAACACTGAAGCTTTCTTT. Its protein is CASSPPANTEAFF.

With regard to this clonotype: A much more abundant neighbour one base away suggests this may be a read error. J is TRBJ1-1 and V is TRBV25-1; no clear D. Germline CDR1 and CDR2: MGHDK and SYGVNS. Trimming removed 5 bases from V and 2 bases from J, with 12 bases in between. The CDR3 is made up of 14 amino acids. For the CDR3, the DNA is TGTGCCAGCAGTCCCTCCGAGGTTAACACTGAAGCTTTCTTT. This codes for CASSPSEVNTEAFF.

The genes are TRBV24-1 and TRBJ1-6, with D possibly matching TRBD1 (5 bases). The CDR3 runs 14 residues. The V gene lost 2 bases and the J gene lost 8 bases, with 9 bases spanning the gap. Germline lookup yields CDR1 KGHDR and CDR2 SFDVKD. This CDR3 reads CATSDYGADSPLHF. The CDR3 DNA is TGTGCCACCAGTGATTATGGGGCAGATTCACCCCTCCACTTT.

This chain joins TRBV10-3 and TRBJ2-6, with no clear D. The V gene's germline CDR1 is ENHRY and CDR2 SYGVKD. The CDR3 sequence is 18 residues long. V was clipped by 10 bases and J by 0 bases, with 22 bases between them. CDR3 DNA: TGTGCCAGCATGAAGTCCCACAGTCCGTTCTCTGGGGCCAACGTCCTGACTTTC. It codes for CASMKSHSPFSGANVLTF.

This clonotype was detected many times. V is TRBV10-3 and J is TRBJ2-7; 9 bases map to TRBD2. Germline loops: CDR1 ENHRY, CDR2 SYGVKD. The CDR3 is 14 residues long. Trimming took 5 bases from V and 3 from J; bases not matched to a gene: 5. In DNA, the CDR3 is TGTGCCATCAGTAAGGAGCGGGGGGTCTACGAGCAGTACTTC. This gives the protein CAISKERGVYEQYF.

This clonotype has ten or more counts. This chain uses TRBV2 with TRBJ2-5, with 13 bases matching TRBD2. This CDR3 is 16 amino acids long. In germline, CDR1 is SNHLY, CDR2 FYNNEI. V shed 4 bases, J shed 5 bases, and the junction held 7 bases outside the gene matches. The CDR3 reads CASSGLAGGVGETQYF. The CDR3 region has the DNA TGTGCCAGCAGTGGACTAGCGGGAGGAGTAGGGGAGACCCAGTACTTC.

The genes are TRBV7-9 and TRBJ1-2; D might be TRBD1 (6 bases). CDR1 and CDR2 from the germline V gene are SEHNR and FQNEAQ (reference sequence). V was trimmed by 4 bases and J by 8 bases, leaving 17 bases between them. The CDR3 is 14 amino acids. In nucleotides, the CDR3 is TGTGCCAGCAGCTACAGAGGGGGTGCCCGGGGCTACACCTTC. Its protein is CASSYRGGARGYTF.